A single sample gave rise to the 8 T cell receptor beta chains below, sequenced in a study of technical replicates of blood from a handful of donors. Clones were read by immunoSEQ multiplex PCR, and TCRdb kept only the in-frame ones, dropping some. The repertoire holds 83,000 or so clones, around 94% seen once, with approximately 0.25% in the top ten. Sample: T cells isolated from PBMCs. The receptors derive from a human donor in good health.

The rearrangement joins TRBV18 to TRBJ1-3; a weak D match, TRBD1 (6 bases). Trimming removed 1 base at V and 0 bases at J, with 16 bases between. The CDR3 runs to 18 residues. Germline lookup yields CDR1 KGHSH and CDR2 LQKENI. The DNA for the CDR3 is TGTGCCAGCTCACCACTTCAGGGGCAACCCTTCTCTGGAAACACCATATATTTT. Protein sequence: CASSPLQGQPFSGNTIYF.

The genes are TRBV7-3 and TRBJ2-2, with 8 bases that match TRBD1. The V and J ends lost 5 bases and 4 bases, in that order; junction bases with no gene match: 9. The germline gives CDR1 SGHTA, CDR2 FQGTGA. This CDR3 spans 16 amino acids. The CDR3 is CASSPSQGGSTGELFF. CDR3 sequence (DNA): TGTGCCAGCAGCCCCTCACAGGGGGGAAGCACCGGGGAGCTGTTTTTT. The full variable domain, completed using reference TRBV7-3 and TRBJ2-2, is GAGVSQTPSNKVTEKGKYVELRCDPISGHTALYWYRQSLGQGPEFLIYFQGTGAADDSGLPNDRFFAVRPEGSVSTLKIQRTERGDSAVYLCASSPSQGGSTGELFFGEGSRLTVL.

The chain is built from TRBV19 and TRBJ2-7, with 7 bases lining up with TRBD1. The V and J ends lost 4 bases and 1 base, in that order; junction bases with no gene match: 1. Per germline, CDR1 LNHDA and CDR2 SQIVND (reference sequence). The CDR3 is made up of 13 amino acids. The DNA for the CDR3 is TGTGCCAGTAGTACGGGACAGTCCTACGAGCAGTACTTC. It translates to CASSTGQSYEQYF.

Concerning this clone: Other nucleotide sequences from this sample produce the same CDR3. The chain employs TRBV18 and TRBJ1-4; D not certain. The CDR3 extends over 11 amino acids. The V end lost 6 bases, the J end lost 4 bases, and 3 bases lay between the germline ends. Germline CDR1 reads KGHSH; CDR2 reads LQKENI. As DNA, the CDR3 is TGTGCCAGCTCCCTTAATGAAAAACTGTTTTTT. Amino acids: CASSLNEKLFF.

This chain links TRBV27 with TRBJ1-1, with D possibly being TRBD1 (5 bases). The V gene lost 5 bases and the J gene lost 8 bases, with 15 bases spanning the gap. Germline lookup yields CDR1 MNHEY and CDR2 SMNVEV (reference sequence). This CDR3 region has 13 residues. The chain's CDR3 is CASSLQTRTEAFF. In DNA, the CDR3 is TGTGCCAGCAGTCTACAGACCCGGACAGAAGCTTTCTTT.

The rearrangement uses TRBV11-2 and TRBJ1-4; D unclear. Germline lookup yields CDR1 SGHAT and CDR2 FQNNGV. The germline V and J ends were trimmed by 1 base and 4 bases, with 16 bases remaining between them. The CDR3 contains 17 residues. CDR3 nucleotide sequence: TGTGCCAGCAGCTTAGGGCGCCAGGCCGCGTTTAATGAAAAACTGTTTTTT. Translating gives CASSLGRQAAFNEKLFF. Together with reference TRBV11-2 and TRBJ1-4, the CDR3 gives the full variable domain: EAGVAQSPRYKIIEKRQSVAFWCNPISGHATLYWYQQILGQGPKLLIQFQNNGVVDDSQLPKDRFSAERLKGVDSTLKIQPAKLEDSAVYLCASSLGRQAAFNEKLFFGSGTQLSVL.

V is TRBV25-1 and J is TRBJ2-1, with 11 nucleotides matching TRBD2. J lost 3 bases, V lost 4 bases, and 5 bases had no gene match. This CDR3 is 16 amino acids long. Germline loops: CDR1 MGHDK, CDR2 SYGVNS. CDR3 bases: TGTGCCAGCAGTGCCGGGACTAGCGGATTCTACAATGAGCAGTTCTTC. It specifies CASSAGTSGFYNEQFF.

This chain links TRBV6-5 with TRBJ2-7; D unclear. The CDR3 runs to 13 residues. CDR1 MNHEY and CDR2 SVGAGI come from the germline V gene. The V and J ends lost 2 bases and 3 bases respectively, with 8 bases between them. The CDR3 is CASSYDLNYEQYF. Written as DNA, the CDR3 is TGTGCCAGCAGTTACGACTTAAACTACGAGCAGTACTTC.